The 2 T cell receptor beta chains listed next were all sequenced from one sample in a study of OX40 agonist ivuxolimab in advanced cancers. The library relied on the immunoSEQ multiplex PCR assay. TCRdb took over this immuneACCESS table, retaining in-frame rearrangements with V and J assigned. Such tables are incomplete; in checked studies, under half of the missing clones stem from an unresolved V gene, and the remainder is unexplained. This sample comprises about 91,000 clones, 84% of them detected only once. Roughly 1.1% of the sample comes from the top ten. The sample consisted of CD4+ or CD8+ T cells sorted from blood, taken in a trial of the OX40 agonist ivuxolimab. These receptors all stem from an adult with an advanced solid tumor such as melanoma, head and neck, liver or kidney cancer.

The J gene is TRBJ1-5, the V gene TRBV6-6; D is undetermined. V lost 0 bases, J lost 7 bases, and 13 bases lay in between. This CDR3 has 15 amino acids. The germline gives CDR1 MNHNY, CDR2 SVGAGI (reference sequence). CDR3 protein: CASSYSMLNGQPQHF. The CDR3 region has the DNA TGTGCCAGCAGTTACTCAATGTTGAACGGCCAGCCCCAGCATTTT.

CDR3 loop: CASSPGLDGYEQYV. In DNA, the CDR3 is TGTGCCAGCAGCCCGGGACTCGATGGGTACGAGCAGTACGTC. The chain recombines TRBV7-2 with TRBJ2-7; D may be TRBD2 (6 bases). Looked up from germline, CDR1 is SGHTA and CDR2 is FQGNSA. The CDR3 is 14 residues long. V was cut by 5 bases and J by 4 bases, with 15 bases left in between.